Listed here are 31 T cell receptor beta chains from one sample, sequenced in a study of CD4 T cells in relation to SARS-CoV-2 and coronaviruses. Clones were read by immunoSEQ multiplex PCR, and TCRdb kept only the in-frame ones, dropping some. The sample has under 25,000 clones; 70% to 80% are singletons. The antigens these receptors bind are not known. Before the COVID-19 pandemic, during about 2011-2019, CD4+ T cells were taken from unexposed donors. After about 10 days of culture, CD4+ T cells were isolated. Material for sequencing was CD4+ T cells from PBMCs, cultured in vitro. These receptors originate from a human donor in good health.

The CDR3 DNA reads TGCGCCAGCACCGACAGTCACTACGAGCAGTACTTC. It yields the protein CASTDSHYEQYF. This chain links TRBV10-1 with TRBJ2-7; D might be TRBD1 (5 bases). V lost 7 bases and J lost 3, with 10 bases in between. Germline-derived CDR1 and CDR2 are WNHNN and SYGVQD (reference sequence). The CDR3 consists of 12 residues.

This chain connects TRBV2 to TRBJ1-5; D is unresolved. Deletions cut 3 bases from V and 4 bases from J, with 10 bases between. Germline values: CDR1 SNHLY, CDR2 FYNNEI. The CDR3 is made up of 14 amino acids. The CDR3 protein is CASSEDRRNQPQHF. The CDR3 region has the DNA TGTGCCAGCAGTGAGGATCGCCGGAATCAGCCCCAGCATTTT.

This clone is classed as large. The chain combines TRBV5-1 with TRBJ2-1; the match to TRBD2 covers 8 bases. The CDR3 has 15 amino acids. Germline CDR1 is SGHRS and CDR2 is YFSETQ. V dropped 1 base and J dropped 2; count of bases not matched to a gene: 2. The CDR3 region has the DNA TGCGCCAGCAGCTTGACTAGCGGAACCTACAATGAGCAGTTCTTC. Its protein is CASSLTSGTYNEQFF.

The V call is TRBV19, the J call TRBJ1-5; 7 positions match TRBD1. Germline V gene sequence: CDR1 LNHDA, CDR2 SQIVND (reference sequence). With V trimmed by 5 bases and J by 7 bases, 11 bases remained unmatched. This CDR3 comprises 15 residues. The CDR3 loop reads CASSPQTGLGQPQHF. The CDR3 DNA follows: TGTGCCAGTAGTCCCCAGACAGGGTTGGGGCAGCCCCAGCATTTT. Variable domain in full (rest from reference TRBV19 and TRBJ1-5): DGGITQSPKYLFRKEGQNVTLSCEQNLNHDAMYWYRQDPGQGLRLIYYSQIVNDFQKGDIAEGYSVSREKKESFPLTVTSAQKNPTAFYLCASSPQTGLGQPQHFGDGTRLSIL.

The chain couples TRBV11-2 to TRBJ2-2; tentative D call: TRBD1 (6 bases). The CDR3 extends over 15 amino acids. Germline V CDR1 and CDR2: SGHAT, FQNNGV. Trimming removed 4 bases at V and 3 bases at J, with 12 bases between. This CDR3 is CASSSRPGDTGELFF. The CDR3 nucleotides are TGTGCCAGCAGCTCCCGGCCAGGGGACACCGGGGAGCTGTTTTTT. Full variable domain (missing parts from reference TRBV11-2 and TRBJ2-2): EAGVAQSPRYKIIEKRQSVAFWCNPISGHATLYWYQQILGQGPKLLIQFQNNGVVDDSQLPKDRFSAERLKGVDSTLKIQPAKLEDSAVYLCASSSRPGDTGELFFGEGSRLTVL.

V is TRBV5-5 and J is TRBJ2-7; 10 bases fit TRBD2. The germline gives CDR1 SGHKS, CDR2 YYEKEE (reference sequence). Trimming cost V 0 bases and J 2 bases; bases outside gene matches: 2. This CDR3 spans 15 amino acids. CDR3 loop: CASSLASGGAYEQYF. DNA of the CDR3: TGTGCCAGCAGCTTGGCTAGCGGGGGTGCCTACGAGCAGTACTTC. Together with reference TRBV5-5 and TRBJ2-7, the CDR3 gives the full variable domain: DAGVTQSPTHLIKTRGQQVTLRCSPISGHKSVSWYQQVLGQGPQFIFQYYEKEERGRGNFPDRFSARQFPNYSSELNVNALLLGDSALYLCASSLASGGAYEQYFGPGTRLTVT.

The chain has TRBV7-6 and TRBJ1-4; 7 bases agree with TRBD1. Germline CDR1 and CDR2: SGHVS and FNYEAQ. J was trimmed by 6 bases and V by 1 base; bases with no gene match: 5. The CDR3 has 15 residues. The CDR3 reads CASSLGQGDYEKLFF. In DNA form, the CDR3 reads TGTGCCAGCAGCTTAGGGCAGGGGGATTATGAAAAACTGTTTTTT.

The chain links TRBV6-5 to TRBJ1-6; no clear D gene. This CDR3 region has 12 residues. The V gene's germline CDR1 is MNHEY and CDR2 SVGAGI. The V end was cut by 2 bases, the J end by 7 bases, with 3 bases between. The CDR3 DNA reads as TGTGCCAGCAGTTACCGGAATTCACCCCTCCACTTT. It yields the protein CASSYRNSPLHF.

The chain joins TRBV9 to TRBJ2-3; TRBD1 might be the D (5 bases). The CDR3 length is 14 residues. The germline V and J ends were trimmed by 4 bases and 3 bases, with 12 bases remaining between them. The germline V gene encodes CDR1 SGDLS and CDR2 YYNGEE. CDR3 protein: CASSLQGWTDTQYF. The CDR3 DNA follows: TGTGCCAGCAGCCTTCAGGGTTGGACAGATACGCAGTATTTT.

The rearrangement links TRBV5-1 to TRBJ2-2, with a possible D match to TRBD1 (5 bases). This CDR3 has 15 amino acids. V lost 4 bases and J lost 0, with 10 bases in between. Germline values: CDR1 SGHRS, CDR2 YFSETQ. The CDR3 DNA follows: TGCGCCAGCAGCCCGACAGAGACGAACACCGGGGAGCTGTTTTTT. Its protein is CASSPTETNTGELFF.

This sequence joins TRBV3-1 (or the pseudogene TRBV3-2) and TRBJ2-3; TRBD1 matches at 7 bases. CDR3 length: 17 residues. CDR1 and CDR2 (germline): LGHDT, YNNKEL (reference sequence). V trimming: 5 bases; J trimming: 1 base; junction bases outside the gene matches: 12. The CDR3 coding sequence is TGTGCCAGCAGCTCCCCGCTGACAGGGCTGGGCACAGATACGCAGTATTTT. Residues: CASSSPLTGLGTDTQYF.

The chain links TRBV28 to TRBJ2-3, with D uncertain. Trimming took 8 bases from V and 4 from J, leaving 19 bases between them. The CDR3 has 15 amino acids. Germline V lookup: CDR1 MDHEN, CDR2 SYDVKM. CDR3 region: CASAPFAAYADTQYF. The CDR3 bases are TGTGCCAGCGCGCCCTTCGCCGCGTATGCAGATACGCAGTATTTT.

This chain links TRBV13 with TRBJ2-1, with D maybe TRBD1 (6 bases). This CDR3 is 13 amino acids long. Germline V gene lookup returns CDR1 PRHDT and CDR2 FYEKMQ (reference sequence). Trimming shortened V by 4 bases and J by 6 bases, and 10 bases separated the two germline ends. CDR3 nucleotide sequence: TGTGCCAGCAGCTCCCGGGACACCAATGAGCAGTTCTTC. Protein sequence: CASSSRDTNEQFF.

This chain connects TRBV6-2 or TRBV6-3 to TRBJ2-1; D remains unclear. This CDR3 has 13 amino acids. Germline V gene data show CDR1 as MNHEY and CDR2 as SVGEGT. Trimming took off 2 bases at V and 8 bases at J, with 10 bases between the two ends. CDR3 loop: CASSYSFPDEQFF. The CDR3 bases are TGTGCCAGCAGTTACAGTTTTCCGGATGAGCAGTTCTTC.

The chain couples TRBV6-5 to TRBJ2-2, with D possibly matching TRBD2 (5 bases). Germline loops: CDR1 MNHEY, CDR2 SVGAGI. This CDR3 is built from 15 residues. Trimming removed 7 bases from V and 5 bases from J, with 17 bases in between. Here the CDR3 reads CASTPGGLDTGELFF. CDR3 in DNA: TGTGCCAGCACCCCTGGCGGGTTAGATACCGGGGAGCTGTTTTTT.

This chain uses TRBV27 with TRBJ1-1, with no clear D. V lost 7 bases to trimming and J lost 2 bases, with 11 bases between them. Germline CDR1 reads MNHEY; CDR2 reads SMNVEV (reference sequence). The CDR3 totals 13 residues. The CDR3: CASTRLPNTEAFF. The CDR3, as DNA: TGTGCCAGCACGAGGCTTCCCAACACTGAAGCTTTCTTT.

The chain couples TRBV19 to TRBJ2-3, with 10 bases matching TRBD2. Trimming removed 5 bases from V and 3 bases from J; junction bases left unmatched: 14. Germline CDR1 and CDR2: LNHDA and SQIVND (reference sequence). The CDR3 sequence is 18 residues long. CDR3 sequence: CASSRLLQAGGPTDTQYF. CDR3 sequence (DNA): TGTGCCAGTAGTCGCCTCTTGCAAGCGGGAGGGCCGACAGATACGCAGTATTTT.

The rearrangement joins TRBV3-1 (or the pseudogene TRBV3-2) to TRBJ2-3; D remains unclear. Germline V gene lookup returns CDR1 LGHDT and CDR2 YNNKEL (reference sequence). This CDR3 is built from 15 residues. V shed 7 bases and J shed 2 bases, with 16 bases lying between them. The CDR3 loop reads CASTTTPTPTDTQYF. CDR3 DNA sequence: TGTGCCAGCACCACCACACCTACCCCCACAGATACGCAGTATTTT.

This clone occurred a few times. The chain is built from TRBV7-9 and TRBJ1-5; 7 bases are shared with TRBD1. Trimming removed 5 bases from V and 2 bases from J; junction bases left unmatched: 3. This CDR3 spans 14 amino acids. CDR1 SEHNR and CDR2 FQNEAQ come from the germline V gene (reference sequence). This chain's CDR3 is CASSHGTGNQPQHF. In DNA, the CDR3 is TGTGCCAGCAGCCACGGGACAGGCAATCAGCCCCAGCATTTT.

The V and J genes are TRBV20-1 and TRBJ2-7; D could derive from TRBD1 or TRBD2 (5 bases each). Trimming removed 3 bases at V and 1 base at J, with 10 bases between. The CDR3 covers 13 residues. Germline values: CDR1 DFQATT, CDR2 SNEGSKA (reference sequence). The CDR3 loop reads CSASPGTSYEQYF. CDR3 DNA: TGCAGTGCTAGTCCCGGGACGTCCTACGAGCAGTACTTC.

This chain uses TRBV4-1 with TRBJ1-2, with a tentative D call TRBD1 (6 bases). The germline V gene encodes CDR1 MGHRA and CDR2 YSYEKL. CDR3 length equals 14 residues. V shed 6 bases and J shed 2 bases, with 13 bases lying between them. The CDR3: CASRRVQGNYGYTF. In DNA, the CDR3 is TGCGCCAGCAGACGGGTACAGGGCAACTATGGCTACACCTTC.

CDR3 coding DNA: TGTGCCAGCTCACCAAATGAGGGGGCTCAGCCCCAGCATTTT. Its translation is CASSPNEGAQPQHF. The chain recombines TRBV18 with TRBJ1-5; 7 bases align to TRBD1. The junction had 4 bases not matched to a gene; V was cut back by 2 bases and J by 6 bases. Germline V CDR1 and CDR2: KGHSH, LQKENI. This CDR3 is built from 14 residues.

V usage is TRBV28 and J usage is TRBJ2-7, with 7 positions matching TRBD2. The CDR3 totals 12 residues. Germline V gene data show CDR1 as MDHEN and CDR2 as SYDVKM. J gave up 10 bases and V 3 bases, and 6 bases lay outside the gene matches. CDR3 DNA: TGTGCCAGCAGTTTCCGGGGGGTGGAACAGTACTTC. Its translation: CASSFRGVEQYF. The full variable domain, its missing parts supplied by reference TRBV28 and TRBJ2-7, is DVKVTQSSRYLVKRTGEKVFLECVQDMDHENMFWYRQDPGLGLRLIYFSYDVKMKEKGDIPEGYSVSREKKERFSLILESASTNQTSMYLCASSFRGVEQYFGPGTRLTVT.

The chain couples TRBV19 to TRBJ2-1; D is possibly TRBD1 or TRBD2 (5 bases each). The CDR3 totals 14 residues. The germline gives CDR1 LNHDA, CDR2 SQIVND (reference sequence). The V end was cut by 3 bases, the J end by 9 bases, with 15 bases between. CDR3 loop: CASSINWGSGEQFF. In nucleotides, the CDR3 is TGTGCCAGTAGTATTAATTGGGGGAGCGGTGAGCAGTTCTTC.

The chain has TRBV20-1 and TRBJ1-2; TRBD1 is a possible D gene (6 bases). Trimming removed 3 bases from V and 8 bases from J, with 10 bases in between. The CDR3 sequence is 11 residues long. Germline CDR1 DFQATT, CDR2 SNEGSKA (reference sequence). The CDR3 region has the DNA TGCAGTGCTAGTTTGGGGGCAGGCTACACCTTC. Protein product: CSASLGAGYTF.

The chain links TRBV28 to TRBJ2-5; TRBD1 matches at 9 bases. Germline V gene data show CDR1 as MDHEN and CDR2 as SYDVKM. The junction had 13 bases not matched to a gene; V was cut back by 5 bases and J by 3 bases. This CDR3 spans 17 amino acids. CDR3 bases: TGTGCCAGCAGTGGACATTCGGACAGGGGTGTTAAAGAGACCCAGTACTTC. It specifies CASSGHSDRGVKETQYF.

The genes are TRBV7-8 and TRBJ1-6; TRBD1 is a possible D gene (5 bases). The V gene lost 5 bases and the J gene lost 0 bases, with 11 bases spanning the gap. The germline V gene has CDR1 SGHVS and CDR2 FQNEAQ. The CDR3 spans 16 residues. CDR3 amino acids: CASSRGGSSYNSPLHF. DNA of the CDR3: TGTGCCAGCAGCCGGGGGGGTAGCTCCTATAATTCACCCCTCCACTTT.

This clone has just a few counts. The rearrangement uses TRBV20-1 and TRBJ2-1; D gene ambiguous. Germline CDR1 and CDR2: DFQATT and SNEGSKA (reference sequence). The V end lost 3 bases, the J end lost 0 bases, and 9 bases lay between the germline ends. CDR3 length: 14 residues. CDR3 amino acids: CSASRLSSYNEQFF. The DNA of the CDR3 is TGCAGTGCTAGTAGACTGAGCTCCTACAATGAGCAGTTCTTC.

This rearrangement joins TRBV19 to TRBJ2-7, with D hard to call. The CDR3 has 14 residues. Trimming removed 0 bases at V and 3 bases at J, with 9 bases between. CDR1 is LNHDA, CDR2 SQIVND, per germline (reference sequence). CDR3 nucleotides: TGTGCCAGTAGTATAGATGCCAGGAACTACGAGCAGTACTTC. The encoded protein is CASSIDARNYEQYF.

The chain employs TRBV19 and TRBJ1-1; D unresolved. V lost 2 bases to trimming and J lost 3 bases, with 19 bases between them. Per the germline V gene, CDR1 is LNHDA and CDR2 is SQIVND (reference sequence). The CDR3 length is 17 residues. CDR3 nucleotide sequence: TGTGCCAGTAGTATAACGTCAATTGTTTCCGGGTACACTGAAGCTTTCTTT. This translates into CASSITSIVSGYTEAFF.

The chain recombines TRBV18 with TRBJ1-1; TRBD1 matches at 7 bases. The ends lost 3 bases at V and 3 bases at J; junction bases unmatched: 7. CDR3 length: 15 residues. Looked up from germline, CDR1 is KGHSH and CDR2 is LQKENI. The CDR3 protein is CASSPIQTGHTEAFF. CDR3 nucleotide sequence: TGTGCCAGCTCACCGATACAGACAGGGCACACTGAAGCTTTCTTT.